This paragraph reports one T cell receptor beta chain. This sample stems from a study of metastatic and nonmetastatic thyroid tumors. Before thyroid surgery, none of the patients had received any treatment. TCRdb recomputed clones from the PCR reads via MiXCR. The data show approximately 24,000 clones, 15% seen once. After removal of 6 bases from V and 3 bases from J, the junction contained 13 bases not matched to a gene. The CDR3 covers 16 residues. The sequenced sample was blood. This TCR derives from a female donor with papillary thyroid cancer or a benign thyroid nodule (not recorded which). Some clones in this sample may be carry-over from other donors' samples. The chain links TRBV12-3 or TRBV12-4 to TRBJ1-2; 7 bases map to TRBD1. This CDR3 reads CASSPRDRPADYGYTF. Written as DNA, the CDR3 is TGTGCCAGCAGCCCCCGGGACAGACCTGCGGACTATGGCTACACCTTC.